This TCR beta chain is from a study of identical twins (dated by TCRdb to the mid-2010s). Background for the entire study: To test whether fetal clonotypes persist, the study used deep sequencing on TCR alpha and beta repertoires from monozygotic twins, unrelated adults of various ages, and cord blood. To rule out contamination, replicate twin experiments were performed at different times with different library preparation protocols.

Receptor libraries were prepared by 5' RACE. For sequencing, an Illumina HiSeq 2000 was employed. Template switching added a universal primer binding site, and the final cDNA carried a unique molecular identifier that allowed TCR cDNA molecules to be counted accurately. Specific primers in the conserved constant-segment region were used to synthesize first-strand cDNA for the TCR alpha and beta chains. Each cDNA library was double barcoded, with a SMART-Mk sample barcode plus Illumina barcodes, to control for contamination. TruSeq adapter sequences along with Illumina sample barcodes were introduced in two successive PCR steps. TCR alpha and beta cDNA libraries were sequenced on the Illumina HiSeq platform with custom primers. In the paper's pipeline: Unique molecular identifiers were extracted from raw reads with MiGEC, and CDR3 positions were determined with MiXCR. For each individual, recombination models were inferred using an EM algorithm with the repgenHMM and IGoR tools. Shared clonotypes were analyzed with the tcR package in R, and sharing was normalized by the product of cloneset sizes. Out-of-frame nonproductive sequences were analyzed to study raw recombination free of thymic and clonal selection effects. TCRdb redid the processing of the public reads, applying fastp at Q25 and MiXCR, and retained in-frame beta chains. CDR3 protein duplicates are merged, each entry listing the most common genes and DNA. The V and J calls reflect TCRdb's pipeline rather than the authors' work. Recorded for this sample are 200,000 to 250,000 distinct CDR3 sequences; roughly 7.5% of them occurred a single time. The top ten clonotypes cover less than 2.5% of the sample.

Worth noting for this clonotype: Its antigen remains unidentified. Base qualities are not at hand, and no much larger clone is one base apart.

Inclusive of the bounding cysteine and phenylalanine, the CDR3 is 15 residues long. The DNA shown is the 45-base CDR3, in frame from base 1. As encoded in the germline V gene (reference sequence), CDR1 is DFQATT while CDR2 is SNEGSKA. V drops 0 bases and J drops 1 base, leaving 12 bases in between. Only healthy Caucasian donors were included. The twin cohort consisted of three pairs of female monozygotic twins, all aged roughly 18 to 29 years. Using Miltenyi CD45RO+ enrichment and human naive T-cell isolation kits, memory (CD45RO+) and naive T cells were isolated from PBMC. Paper-wide results and their limitations: Out-of-frame TCR alpha sequences shared between twins showed an excess of low generation-probability sequences compared with coincidental sharing between unrelated individuals. Fewer insertions were carried by abundant cord blood beta clonotypes; a weaker similar trend was observed in young adult naive repertoires, while no such trend was observed in memory repertoires. Invariant T cells such as MAIT and iNKT could partly confound zero-insertion analyses, though diverse VJ usage argued against this for most clonotypes. A weaker excess of twin sharing was found in beta out-of-frame sequences because the signal-to-noise ratio was lowered by fewer shared sequences. Because the same donors could not be followed over many years, the conclusions depended on cross-sectional statistical analysis. Recombination models systematically underestimated out-of-frame TCR alpha sharing in monozygotic twins but agreed with sharing between unrelated individuals.

The sample was also linked to a second study, of yellow fever vaccine responses in identical twins. Per the second study: According to the authors, the vaccine-induced T cell response in identical twins seemed to be partly convergent and partly specific to each individual. In identical twins, the study followed T cell clones that responded to the vaccine with precision.

This receptor was taken from a woman aged 18-29 years in good health. The receptor chain draws on TRBV20-1 and TRBJ1-2, with TRBD1 perhaps the D gene, on 6 matching bases. What was sequenced was memory (CD45RO+) T cells sorted from blood. In light of the paper, this sample's cell subset or site label describes: CD45RO+ enriched T cells. The CDR3 has the sequence CSARDLQGFNYGYTF. The DNA sequence is as follows: TGCAGTGCTAGAGATCTACAGGGATTTAACTATGGCTACACCTTC.